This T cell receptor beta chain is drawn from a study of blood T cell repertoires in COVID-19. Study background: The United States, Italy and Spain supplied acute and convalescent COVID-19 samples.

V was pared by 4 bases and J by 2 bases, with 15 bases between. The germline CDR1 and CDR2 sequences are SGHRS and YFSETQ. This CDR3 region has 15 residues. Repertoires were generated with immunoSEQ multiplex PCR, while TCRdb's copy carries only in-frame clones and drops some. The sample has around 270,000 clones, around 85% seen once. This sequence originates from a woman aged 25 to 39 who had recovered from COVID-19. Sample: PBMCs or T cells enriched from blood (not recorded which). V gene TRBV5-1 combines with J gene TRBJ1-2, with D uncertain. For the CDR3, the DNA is TGCGCCAGCAGCATAGAAGCCACGTGGAACTATGGCTACACCTTC. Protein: CASSIEATWNYGYTF.